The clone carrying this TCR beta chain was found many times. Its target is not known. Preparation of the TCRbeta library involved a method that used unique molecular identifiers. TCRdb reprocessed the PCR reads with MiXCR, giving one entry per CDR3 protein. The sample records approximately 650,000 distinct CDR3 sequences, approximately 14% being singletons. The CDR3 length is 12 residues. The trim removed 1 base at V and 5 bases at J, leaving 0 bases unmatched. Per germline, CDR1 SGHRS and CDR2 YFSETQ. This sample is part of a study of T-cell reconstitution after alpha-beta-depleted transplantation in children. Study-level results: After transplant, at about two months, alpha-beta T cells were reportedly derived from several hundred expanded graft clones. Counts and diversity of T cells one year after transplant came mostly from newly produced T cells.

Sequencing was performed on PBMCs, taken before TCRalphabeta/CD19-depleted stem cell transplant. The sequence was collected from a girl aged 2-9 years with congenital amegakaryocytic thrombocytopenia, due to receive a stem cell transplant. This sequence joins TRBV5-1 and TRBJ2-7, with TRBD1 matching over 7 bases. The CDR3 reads CASSLTGDEQYF. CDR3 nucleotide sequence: TGCGCCAGCAGCTTGACAGGGGACGAGCAGTACTTC.